Listed here are 26 T cell receptor beta chains from one sample, sequenced in a study of T cells in Graves' hyperthyroidism and ophthalmopathy. The source material, RNA transcripts, was used to amplify TCR beta CDR3 regions. The TCR CDR3 first-round RT-PCR relied on the HTBI primer set. MiXCR was run by TCRdb on the multiplex PCR reads, yielding one entry per CDR3 protein. Of under 750,000 distinct CDR3 sequences in the sample, roughly 20% were seen once. The source material was blood. The receptors originated from a woman in her fifties or sixties with Graves' hyperthyroidism that later progressed to Graves' ophthalmopathy.

The chain has TRBV20-1 and TRBJ2-3, with 7 bases lining up with TRBD2. Germline V CDR1 and CDR2: DFQATT, SNEGSKA (reference sequence). Unmatched junction bases numbered 5, after V lost 3 bases and J lost 8 bases. CDR3 size: 12 residues. CDR3 in DNA: TGCAGTGCTAGCGGGGGGAAAACTACGCAGTATTTT. This encodes CSASGGKTTQYF.

This clonotype was found a few times. The rearrangement joins TRBV5-1 to TRBJ2-2; D might be TRBD1 or TRBD2, each matching 5 bases. V was clipped by 5 bases and J by 5 bases, with 13 bases between them. This CDR3 spans 14 amino acids. Germline lookup yields CDR1 SGHRS and CDR2 YFSETQ. The CDR3 DNA follows: TGCGCCAGCAGGGAGGCAGGGCCAACCGGGGAGCTGTTTTTT. Translated, it gives CASREAGPTGELFF.

This clonotype was seen a few times. The V gene is TRBV5-6, the J gene TRBJ1-2; the D gene is possibly TRBD1 (5 bases). Germline CDR1 reads SGHDT; CDR2 reads YYEEEE. V was trimmed by 5 bases and J by 7 bases, leaving 12 bases between them. This CDR3 is 12 amino acids long. Here the CDR3 reads CASRRVGGGYTF. CDR3 nucleotide sequence: TGTGCCAGCAGACGGGTCGGGGGTGGCTACACCTTC.

The sample holds a few counts of this clonotype. V usage is TRBV6-2 or TRBV6-3 and J usage is TRBJ2-7; D is undetermined. The V and J ends lost 7 bases and 3 bases respectively, with 19 bases between them. Per germline, CDR1 MNHEY and CDR2 SVGEGT. The length of the CDR3 is 15 residues. CDR3 DNA: TGTGCCAGCACCGCGGTCGGGTCACAGCTCTACGAGCAGTACTTC. Amino acids: CASTAVGSQLYEQYF.

This sequence joins TRBV2 and TRBJ2-5; 9 bases align to TRBD1. The CDR3 loop spans 12 amino acids. CDR1 is SNHLY and CDR2 is FYNNEI in the germline V gene. V lost 7 bases, J lost 5 bases, and 2 bases stayed unmatched. The CDR3 DNA reads TGTGCCAGCAAAGACAGGGGGGAGACCCAGTACTTC. Amino acid sequence: CASKDRGETQYF.

This sequence joins TRBV13 and TRBJ2-7; 9 bases align to TRBD1. The germline V gene encodes CDR1 PRHDT and CDR2 FYEKMQ (reference sequence). The CDR3 contains 18 residues. The trim removed 0 bases at V and 0 bases at J, leaving 9 bases unmatched. The CDR3 reads CASSLGVFGTGSSYEQYF. The DNA for the CDR3 is TGTGCCAGCAGCTTAGGCGTTTTCGGGACAGGGAGCTCCTACGAGCAGTACTTC.

This clonotype was seen ten or more times. This chain connects TRBV27 to TRBJ1-2, with D perhaps TRBD1 (5 bases). V gave up 6 bases and J gave up 4 bases, with 12 bases separating them. The length of the CDR3 is 13 residues. Germline V gene lookup returns CDR1 MNHEY and CDR2 SMNVEV (reference sequence). Written as DNA, the CDR3 is TGTGCCAGCAGCCCTCAGGGTAGCTATGGCTACACCTTC. Residues: CASSPQGSYGYTF.

This clonotype showed up just a few times. The chain uses TRBV10-3 and TRBJ2-1; D uncertain. The CDR3 consists of 14 residues. The germline V and J ends were trimmed by 10 bases and 4 bases, with 17 bases remaining between them. Germline V CDR1 and CDR2: ENHRY, SYGVKD. DNA for the CDR3: TGTGCCACCAACGATAGGAGTGATTACAATGAGCAGTTCTTC. Translation: CATNDRSDYNEQFF.

In its sample, this clonotype was seen many times. The chain combines TRBV12-3 or TRBV12-4 with TRBJ1-3; the D gene is possibly TRBD1 (5 bases). CDR3 length: 15 amino acids. The ends were cut back, 5 bases at V and 4 bases at J, with 15 bases in the middle. Here the CDR3 DNA reads TGTGCCAGCAGTCCGGCCGCAGGGTTCGGAAACACCATATATTTT. Amino acids: CASSPAAGFGNTIYF.

This clonotype was seen many times. The junction does not match germline at one end; this may be a read error. J is TRBJ2-3 and V is TRBV12-3 or TRBV12-4; possibly TRBD2 for D (5 bases). The CDR3 spans 13 residues. The CDR3 sequence is CASSFGLATTPYF. The CDR3 region has the DNA TGTGCCAGCAGTTTCGGGCTAGCAACAACGCCGTATTTT.

This clonotype was counted a few times. This sequence joins TRBV19 and TRBJ1-1; TRBD1 is a possible D gene (6 bases). This CDR3 has 12 amino acids. Between the trimmed V and J ends, which lost 6 bases and 10 bases, there was a span of 15 bases. Germline assignment: CDR1 LNHDA and CDR2 SQIVND (reference sequence). The CDR3 DNA follows: TGTGCCAGTAGCCTACAGGGTGTGGGAGCTTTCTTT. Translation gives CASSLQGVGAFF.

V gene TRBV15 combines with J gene TRBJ2-7; D unresolved. Germline CDR1 is LNHNV and CDR2 is YYDKDF (reference sequence). The CDR3 has 14 amino acids. Trimming pared 0 bases from V and 5 bases from J, leaving 11 bases between. As DNA, the CDR3 is TGTGCCACCAGCAGAGATAAGCGCACCGACGAGCAGTACTTC. Amino acid sequence: CATSRDKRTDEQYF.

This clonotype has more than one count but fewer than ten. This chain joins TRBV3-1 and TRBJ2-1, with D unclear. The CDR3 is made up of 16 amino acids. Trimming took 1 base from V and 0 from J, leaving 10 bases between them. Germline CDR1 and CDR2: LGHDT and YNNKEL (reference sequence). The CDR3, as DNA: TGTGCCAGCAGCCAAGTAACCCCTAGCTCCTACAATGAGCAGTTCTTC. Its protein product is CASSQVTPSSYNEQFF.

To note about this clonotype: A much larger clonotype is one base distant, so this may be a read error. The J gene is TRBJ1-1, the V gene TRBV11-2; TRBD1 is a possible D gene (5 bases). This CDR3 spans 12 amino acids. From germline, CDR1 is SGHAT and CDR2 FQNNGV. The CDR3 DNA reads as TGTGTCAGCAGCTTCTCGGGGGCTGAAGCTTTCTTT. This codes for CVSSFSGAEAFF.

CDR3 coding DNA: TGCAGTGCTAGAGGTATTATCGAATTGTTTAGCACAGATACGCAGTATTTT. Its translation: CSARGIIELFSTDTQYF. The rearrangement uses TRBV20-1 and TRBJ2-3; D call uncertain. This CDR3 has 17 amino acids. V lost 1 base, J lost 0 bases, and 17 bases lay in between. Germline V CDR1 and CDR2: DFQATT, SNEGSKA (reference sequence).

This chain joins TRBV19 and TRBJ2-2; TRBD1 matches at 8 bases. V shed 7 bases and J 4 bases; nucleotides not matched to a gene: 8. The length of the CDR3 is 15 residues. Germline V lookup: CDR1 LNHDA, CDR2 SQIVND (reference sequence). CDR3 sequence reads: CASTPRTGLTGELFF. CDR3 sequence (DNA): TGTGCCAGTACCCCCAGGACAGGGCTCACCGGGGAGCTGTTTTTT.

This clonotype has ten or more counts. J is TRBJ1-3 and V is TRBV3-1; possible D gene TRBD1, 5 bases. V was pared by 5 bases and J by 5 bases, with 16 bases between. CDR3 length: 15 amino acids. Germline V gene lookup returns CDR1 LGHDT and CDR2 YNNKEL (reference sequence). The CDR3 protein is CASSSDWGGRNTIYF. The CDR3 DNA reads as TGTGCCAGCAGCTCCGATTGGGGCGGCAGAAACACCATATATTTT. The full variable domain, its missing parts supplied by reference TRBV3-1 and TRBJ1-3, is DTAVSQTPKYLVTQMGNDKSIKCEQNLGHDTMYWYKQDSKKFLKIMFSYNNKELIINETVPNRFSPKSPDKAHLNLHINSLELGDSAVYFCASSSDWGGRNTIYFGEGSWLTVV.

This chain connects TRBV30 to TRBJ1-1; 7 positions match TRBD1. V was pared by 5 bases and J by 9 bases, with 18 bases of the junction left unmatched. CDR1 is GTSNPN, CDR2 SVGIG, per germline (reference sequence). The CDR3 is 15 amino acids. CDR3 DNA sequence: TGTGCCTGGGTAGGGGAGGAGACAGGGCCTTACAAAGCTTTCTTT. This sequence encodes CAWVGEETGPYKAFF.

This clonotype was seen a handful of times. The CDR3 spells CASSSGGSSPLHF. CDR3 bases: TGTGCCAGCAGCTCAGGGGGCTCTTCACCCCTCCACTTT. The chain links TRBV7-9 to TRBJ1-6; 8 bases map to TRBD1. Germline V gene lookup returns CDR1 SEHNR and CDR2 FQNEAQ (reference sequence). The ends lost 4 bases at V and 9 bases at J; junction bases unmatched: 2. The CDR3 has 13 residues.

This clonotype was recorded many times. The V and J genes are TRBV3-1 and TRBJ2-7, with 9 bases lining up with TRBD2. Germline loops: CDR1 LGHDT, CDR2 YNNKEL (reference sequence). The CDR3 sequence is 14 residues long. V shed 4 bases and J 2 bases; nucleotides not matched to a gene: 3. This chain's CDR3 is CASSLGLATYEQYF. CDR3 DNA sequence: TGTGCCAGCAGCCTGGGACTAGCTACCTACGAGCAGTACTTC.

The chain couples TRBV9 to TRBJ2-2, with 9 nucleotides matching TRBD1. Unmatched junction bases numbered 12, after V lost 3 bases and J lost 6 bases. Germline-derived CDR1 and CDR2 are SGDLS and YYNGEE. The CDR3 covers 17 residues. CDR3 in DNA: TGTGCCAGCAGCGAGGCCCGGGGACAGGGATTCTCCGGGGAGCTGTTTTTT. Translated, it gives CASSEARGQGFSGELFF. The full variable domain, in which reference TRBV9 and TRBJ2-2 provide the parts outside the CDR3, is DSGVTQTPKHLITATGQRVTLRCSPRSGDLSVYWYQQSLDQGLQFLIQYYNGEERAKGNILERFSAQQFPDLHSELNLSSLELGDSALYFCASSEARGQGFSGELFFGEGSRLTVL.

This clonotype was seen a few times. The chain combines TRBV6-1 with TRBJ1-2; 9 nucleotides line up with TRBD1. Trimming at V came to 2 bases and at J to 4 bases, leaving 2 bases not matched to a gene. The germline CDR1 and CDR2 sequences are MNHNS and SASEGT. The CDR3 contains 14 residues. CDR3 residues: CASSEKDRGYGYTF. CDR3 coding DNA: TGTGCCAGCAGTGAAAAGGACAGGGGCTATGGCTACACCTTC.

Many counts were recorded for this clonotype. V usage is TRBV12-3 or TRBV12-4 and J usage is TRBJ2-4, with D perhaps given as TRBD1 or TRBD2 (5 bases each). The CDR3 is 15 residues long. Trimming removed 6 bases at V and 1 base at J, with 13 bases between. DNA of the CDR3: TGTGCCAGCAGCCGAGGGGCGAGGGCCAAAAACATTCAGTACTTC. The encoded protein is CASSRGARAKNIQYF.

This clonotype was seen many times. This chain links TRBV24-1 with TRBJ1-2; D is undetermined. The CDR3 has 15 residues. From germline, CDR1 is KGHDR and CDR2 SFDVKD. V was trimmed by 10 bases and J by 4 bases, leaving 21 bases between them. DNA of the CDR3: TGTGCCACGGAGGGCAAGAACCGGGGAGTCTATGGCTACACCTTC. Translation: CATEGKNRGVYGYTF.

The chain links TRBV4-2 to TRBJ2-5; 9 bases line up with TRBD2. Germline V lookup: CDR1 LGHNA, CDR2 YNFKEQ. The CDR3 consists of 16 residues. V shed 4 bases, J shed 5 bases, and the junction held 11 bases outside the gene matches. CDR3 DNA sequence: TGTGCCAGCAGCCCCGGGGGCGCGGGGGGGGGGGAGACCCAGTACTTC. Translation gives CASSPGGAGGGETQYF.

J is TRBJ1-2 and V is TRBV7-6; TRBD1 aligns across 7 bases. Per germline, CDR1 SGHVS and CDR2 FNYEAQ. Losses at the gene ends were 1 base for V and 6 bases for J; bases not matched to a gene: 8. The CDR3 loop spans 15 amino acids. As DNA, the CDR3 is TGTGCCAGCAGCTTAGGGGGGGGTCAGGGGGATGGCTACACCTTC. This sequence encodes CASSLGGGQGDGYTF.